This T cell receptor (beta chain) was retrieved from a study of lymphopenia after photon versus proton radiotherapy. Notes on the study in general: After lymphocyte nadir, photon-treated repertoires showed oligoclonal expansion, especially CD8+ Temra. Proton therapy kept repertoires fairly stable, unlike photons, which gained effector/memory cells.

Of note for this clone: Its target is not known.

CDR1 is GTSNPN, CDR2 SVGIG, per germline (reference sequence). The CDR3 consists of 14 residues. Clones were read by immunoSEQ multiplex PCR, and TCRdb kept only the in-frame ones, dropping some. Here the sample spans fewer than 30,000 clones, roughly nine tenths being singletons. This chain joins TRBV30 and TRBJ2-5, with D perhaps matching TRBD1 (6 bases). Gene TRBJ2-7 matches the end of the DNA better, so the J call may be wrong. This specimen consisted of peripheral blood, obtained from a patient treated with photon-based radiotherapy. This TCR derives from a woman aged 50 to 65 with cholangiocarcinoma. The CDR3: CASNIPQGAYEQYF. The DNA for the CDR3 is TGTGCCTCAAACATCCCACAGGGCGCATACGAGCAGTACTTC.